The sequence of this T cell receptor (beta chain) was determined in a study of cytomegalovirus exposure and HLA in healthy donors. Study results and limitations: Most TCR beta V segments were productive about 87% or about 30% of the time in an earlier analysis.

As for this clone: Antigen: not known.

Researchers ran the PCR with 60 Vbeta and 13 Jbeta primers. In the source study's methods: It was a later analysis that counted tens of millions of unique TCR beta chains, of which 8.5 million to 12 million were shared. Profiling relied on immunoSEQ multiplex PCR, and the TCRdb table lists in-frame clones only, not all of them. V, J and clone size derive from that table, while D and trimming were established from the DNA sequence. Its listing shows 110,000 to 150,000 clones. From germline, CDR1 is MNHNY and CDR2 SVGAGI (reference sequence). The CDR3 length is 12 residues. V lost 4 bases to trimming and J lost 12 bases, with 12 bases between them.

The V and J genes are TRBV6-6 and TRBJ1-4; D ambiguous. Sequencing input: PBMCs. This clonotype originated in a man aged 35 to 55 in good health and CMV-seronegative. The CDR3: CASSSSSGQLFF. The CDR3 DNA is TGTGCCAGCAGTTCCTCCAGCGGACAACTGTTTTTT.